One sample yielded the 6 T cell receptor beta chains listed below, sequenced in a study of long-term antiretroviral therapy in people with HIV (dated 2022 in TCRdb). Sequencing of the TRB variable region was done with the immunoSEQ hsTCRB v3.0 assay at survey level resolution. TCRdb provides this immuneACCESS table in a form limited to in-frame rearrangements. Some clones are lacking; in checked studies, under half of them reflect an unresolved V gene, and why the rest are absent is not known. In all, the sample holds tens of thousands of clones, and around 86% of those were seen once. The ten largest clones represent roughly 15% of the sample. This material consisted of unsorted PBMCs, taken 1.2 years after starting antiretroviral therapy. The receptor source for this set is a man in his forties or fifties with HIV.

This chain connects TRBV27 to TRBJ2-1; TRBD2 matches 8 bases. There are 15 residues in the CDR3. In germline, CDR1 is MNHEY, CDR2 SMNVEV (reference sequence). Trimming took 5 bases from V and 2 from J; bases not matched to a gene: 5. The DNA of the CDR3 is TGTGCCAGCAGTCTGGCGGGGGGTACCTACAATGAGCAGTTCTTC. Encoded protein: CASSLAGGTYNEQFF.

The chain employs TRBV12-2 and TRBJ1-6; TRBD1 is the table's D call, not checked against the DNA. TRBV12-2 is an annotated pseudogene. The CDR3 is made up of 13 amino acids. The CDR3 sequence is CASPWPYNSPLHF. The CDR3 DNA reads as TGTGCAAGTCCCTGGCCCTATAATTCACCCCTCCACTTT.

V and J are TRBV9 and TRBJ2-5, with TRBD2 matching 9 bases. Per germline, CDR1 SGDLS and CDR2 YYNGEE. Trimming took 3 bases from V and 5 from J; bases not matched to a gene: 14. The CDR3 spans 17 residues. The CDR3 here is CASSASSSGGPRETQYF. The CDR3 bases are TGTGCCAGCAGCGCTTCCTCGAGCGGGGGGCCGAGGGAGACCCAGTACTTC. Full variable domain (rest looked up from reference TRBV9 and TRBJ2-5): DSGVTQTPKHLITATGQRVTLRCSPRSGDLSVYWYQQSLDQGLQFLIQYYNGEERAKGNILERFSAQQFPDLHSELNLSSLELGDSALYFCASSASSSGGPRETQYFGPGTRLLVL.

The chain uses TRBV5-5 and TRBJ1-1; D gene uncertain. CDR1 is SGHKS and CDR2 is YYEKEE in the germline V gene (reference sequence). The CDR3 spans 12 residues. V was shortened by 2 bases and J by 5 bases, with 7 bases between the two germline ends. CDR3: CASSLAKTEAFF. CDR3 DNA: TGTGCCAGCAGCTTAGCGAAAACTGAAGCTTTCTTT.

The chain uses TRBV10-2 and TRBJ2-1, with 11 nucleotides matching TRBD2. The CDR3 length is 16 residues. V gave up 6 bases and J gave up 2 bases; unmatched junction bases: 6. The V gene's germline CDR1 is WSHSY and CDR2 SAAADI. CDR3 sequence reads: CASRASGGQAYNEQFF. Written as DNA, the CDR3 is TGCGCCAGCAGGGCTAGCGGGGGGCAAGCCTACAATGAGCAGTTCTTC.

The rearrangement uses TRBV7-9 and TRBJ1-1; D possibly corresponds to TRBD1 (6 bases). V was clipped by 5 bases and J by 5 bases, with 18 bases between them. The CDR3 consists of 15 residues. Germline-derived CDR1 and CDR2 are SEHNR and FQNEAQ (reference sequence). CDR3 sequence reads: CASSPAGGAGTEAFF. The CDR3 region has the DNA TGTGCCAGCAGCCCCGCGGGGGGGGCGGGAACTGAAGCTTTCTTT.